These T cell receptor beta chains were read from a single sample in a study of blood T cell repertoires in COVID-19. The data were produced by immunoSEQ multiplex PCR, yet TCRdb's version contains in-frame clones alone and is incomplete. The table records roughly 200,000 clones, 65% to 85% of them present only once. Sequencing was performed on peripheral blood. Receptor source: a woman aged 80 or over with acute or convalescent COVID-19. CDR3s include the opening cysteine and the closing phenylalanine or tryptophan. The order of the fields is D gene, clone size, J gene, V gene, CDR3 protein, CDR3 DNA. A D gene is named only where the DNA matches it firmly. For some rows the clone size is stated as once, few or many, or as a class when expanded; others skip it.

.	.	TRBJ1-4	TRBV5-8	CASVSPKKLFF	TGTGCCAGCGTTTCCCCCAAAAAACTGTTTTTT
TRBD1	few	TRBJ2-7	TRBV19	CASSITVTRGLEQYF	TGTGCCAGTAGTATCACGGTCACGAGGGGGCTTGAGCAGTACTTC
TRBD2	.	TRBJ2-3	TRBV9	CASSALAGVSVGDTQYF	TGTGCCAGCAGCGCCCTAGCGGGAGTTAGTGTGGGAGATACGCAGTATTTT
TRBD1	.	TRBJ1-5	TRBV7-9	CASSLWGEGRTGQPQHF	TGTGCCAGCAGCTTGTGGGGAGAAGGGAGGACAGGTCAGCCCCAGCATTTT
.	.	TRBJ1-4	TRBV9	CASSVGAGTNEKLFF	TGTGCCAGCAGCGTAGGGGCAGGGACAAATGAAAAACTGTTTTTT
.	.	TRBJ1-6	TRBV9	CASSPEGGLGISPLHF	TGTGCCAGCAGCCCGGAGGGAGGGCTGGGGATTTCACCCCTCCACTTT
.	.	TRBJ1-5	TRBV19	CASSSPITRSNQPQHF	TGTGCCAGTAGTTCACCTATCACCCGTAGCAATCAGCCCCAGCATTTT
.	.	TRBJ1-5	TRBV15	CATSSSADNQPQHF	TGTGCCACCAGCAGTTCGGCGGACAATCAGCCCCAGCATTTT
.	few	TRBJ1-6	TRBV21-1	CAFEGASSYNSPLHF	TGTGCCTTTGAGGGGGCGAGCTCCTATAATTCACCCCTCCACTTT
TRBD1	.	TRBJ1-2	TRBV7-8	CASSLGTGAVYGYTF	TGTGCCAGCAGCTTAGGGACAGGGGCAGTCTATGGCTACACCTTC
.	.	TRBJ1-2	TRBV5-4	CASSLAGPGYGYTF	TGTGCCAGCAGCTTGGCAGGGCCAGGCTATGGCTACACCTTC
.	.	TRBJ2-3	TRBV18	CASSTSADTQYF	TGTGCCAGCTCAACCAGTGCAGATACGCAGTATTTT
.	once	TRBJ1-4	TRBV18	CASSPRGNEKLFF	TGTGCCAGCTCACCCCGGGGGAATGAAAAACTGTTTTTT
TRBD1	.	TRBJ1-3	TRBV2	CASSQPTGGSAGSGNTIYF	TGTGCCAGCAGTCAACCAACAGGGGGCTCCGCGGGTTCTGGAAACACCATATATTTT
.	.	TRBJ1-1	TRBV5-1	CASSPSGGKTEAFF	TGCGCCAGCAGCCCGAGTGGGGGGAAAACTGAAGCTTTCTTT
.	.	TRBJ1-4	TRBV5-1	CASSLDDGDEKLFF	TGCGCCAGCAGCTTGGATGACGGAGATGAAAAACTGTTTTTT
TRBD1	.	TRBJ2-5	TRBV5-1	CASSSGQPQETQYF	TGCGCCAGCAGCTCGGGACAGCCTCAAGAGACCCAGTACTTC
TRBD1	.	TRBJ1-1	TRBV5-4	CASSPDRGPPRQEAFF	TGTGCCAGCAGCCCGGACAGGGGCCCCCCCCGACAAGAAGCTTTCTTT
.	.	TRBJ1-5	TRBV2	CASSGPLGGNQPQHF	TGTGCCAGCAGCGGGCCCCTTGGGGGGAATCAGCCCCAGCATTTT
TRBD1	.	TRBJ1-4	TRBV25-1	CASSEQGGTNEKLFF	TGTGCCAGCAGTGAACAGGGGGGTACTAATGAAAAACTGTTTTTT
.	.	TRBJ1-2	TRBV27	CASSPLQGDGGYTF	TGTGCCAGCAGTCCCCTACAGGGTGATGGAGGCTACACCTTC
TRBD1	.	TRBJ2-7	TRBV6-5	CASSYSGQGRNEQYF	TGTGCCAGCAGTTACTCGGGACAGGGGAGGAACGAGCAGTACTTC
TRBD1	.	TRBJ1-1	TRBV28	CASSTGTANTEAFF	TGTGCCAGCAGTACCGGGACAGCGAACACTGAAGCTTTCTTT